This entry is about one TCR beta chain. Its specificity is not known. One junction end disagrees with the germline gene, perhaps due to a read error. This specimen belongs to a study of OX40 agonist ivuxolimab in advanced cancers. Background on the study: Given to patients was ivuxolimab, an agonistic anti-OX40 (CD134) antibody. The study reported partial responses in three patients: one hepatocellular carcinoma, two cutaneous melanoma.

Study findings and constraints: Undetermined was the antigen specificity of the expanded peripheral T cells.

Repertoires were generated with immunoSEQ multiplex PCR, while TCRdb's copy carries only in-frame clones and drops some. The sample consists of more than 80,000 clones, 85% to 95% of them appearing once. This material consisted of CD4+ or CD8+ T cells sorted from blood, taken in a trial of the OX40 agonist ivuxolimab. The receptor was derived from an adult with an advanced solid tumor such as melanoma, head and neck, liver or kidney cancer.

CDR3 sequence: CASGLQAAVIRF. CDR3 nucleotides: TGTGCTAGTGGTTTGCAAGCGGCCGTTATTCGTTTT. The gene calls are TRBV12-5 and TRBJ1-3; D not resolved. CDR3 length equals 12 residues. The germline gives CDR1 LGHNT, CDR2 FRNRAP.